This TCR beta chain came from a study of blood T cell repertoires in COVID-19. Germline CDR1 reads SGHNT; CDR2 reads YYREEE (reference sequence). J lost 4 bases, V lost 4 bases, and 6 bases had no gene match. The CDR3 totals 14 residues. Profiling relied on immunoSEQ multiplex PCR, and the TCRdb table lists in-frame clones only, not all of them. The data show roughly 240,000 clones, 75% to 90% seen once. This sequence was found in a woman aged 25 to 39 who had recovered from COVID-19. Sequencing used peripheral blood. The V gene is TRBV5-4, the J gene TRBJ1-1; 8 bases line up with TRBD1. CDR3 sequence (DNA): TGTGCCAGCAGCAGGGACAGGACAACCACTGAAGCTTTCTTT. It specifies CASSRDRTTTEAFF.